Listed below are T cell receptor beta chains from one sample, sequenced in a study of T-cell reconstitution after alpha-beta-depleted transplantation in children. TCRdb re-called the PCR reads with MiXCR, one entry per CDR3 protein. The table has 580,000 or so distinct CDR3 sequences, 20% to 25% seen once; the top ten hold approximately 14%. The sequenced sample was PBMCs, mostly from graft donor cells, obtained 360 days after TCRalphabeta/CD19-depleted stem cell transplant. The source of these receptors is a boy in the first two years of life who had a stem cell transplant for acute myeloid leukemia, so the T cells may come from the graft donor. Each CDR3 is given with its conserved first and last residue. D genes are given only for firm matches. Some rows have no size entry. The others give once, few or many, or a class for an expanded clone.

v_gene	len	abundance	j_gene	d_gene	CDR3aa	CDR3nt
TRBV6-1	15	few	TRBJ2-2	NA	CASRQPGRNTGELFF	TGTGCCAGCAGGCAACCGGGTCGTAACACCGGGGAGCTGTTTTTT
TRBV20-1	15	few	TRBJ1-5	NA	CSALQGIYSNQPQHF	TGCAGTGCCCTCCAGGGGATTTATAGCAATCAGCCCCAGCATTTT
TRBV12-3/TRBV12-4	13	many	TRBJ2-1	NA	CASSWGRAGEQFF	TGTGCCAGCAGTTGGGGCAGAGCAGGTGAGCAGTTCTTC
TRBV25-1	13	few	TRBJ2-7	NA	CASSVRGDKEQYF	TGTGCCAGCAGTGTTCGTGGGGACAAGGAGCAGTACTTC
TRBV6-1	17	few	TRBJ1-2	NA	CASSRGVSTLSDYGYTF	TGTGCCAGCAGCAGAGGGGTTAGCACCCTGTCTGACTATGGCTACACCTTC
TRBV5-5	15	NA	TRBJ1-4	NA	CASSLREGTNEKLFF	TGTGCCAGCAGCTTGCGAGAGGGAACTAATGAAAAACTGTTTTTT
TRBV5-1	16	few	TRBJ2-7	TRBD2	CASSWTGSGDAYEQYF	TGCGCCAGCAGCTGGACGGGTAGCGGGGACGCCTACGAGCAGTACTTC
TRBV29-1	16	NA	TRBJ2-1	TRBD2	CSVPRLAGGPYNEQFF	TGCAGCGTTCCCAGACTAGCGGGGGGGCCCTACAATGAGCAGTTCTTC
TRBV20-1	13	NA	TRBJ2-7	TRBD1	CSARVGTVYEQYF	TGCAGTGCTCGGGTCGGGACAGTTTACGAGCAGTACTTC
TRBV20-1	14	many	TRBJ2-1	TRBD2	CSARTSGYYNEQFF	TGCAGTGCTAGGACTAGCGGATACTACAATGAGCAGTTCTTC
TRBV6-5	11	few	TRBJ2-4	NA	CASTLKNIQYF	TGTGCCAGCACTCTTAAAAACATTCAGTACTTC
TRBV5-1	14	many	TRBJ2-2	NA	CASSILGNTGELFF	TGCGCCAGCAGCATTCTAGGGAACACCGGGGAGCTGTTTTTT
TRBV29-1	14	many	TRBJ1-1	NA	CSAALGGLGTEAFF	TGCAGCGCCGCCCTAGGGGGATTGGGGACTGAAGCTTTCTTT
TRBV20-1	12	NA	TRBJ2-7	NA	CSASRGSYEQYF	TGCAGTGCTAGCAGGGGTTCCTACGAGCAGTACTTC
TRBV6-6	13	NA	TRBJ2-7	TRBD1	CASGLGQAYEQYF	TGTGCCAGCGGCCTCGGACAGGCCTACGAGCAGTACTTC
TRBV6-5	15	NA	TRBJ1-2	TRBD1	CASSYSRGQGTGYTF	TGTGCCAGCAGTTACTCGAGAGGACAGGGGACTGGCTACACCTTC
TRBV6-1	15	few	TRBJ2-1	TRBD2	CASRSGGPSYNEQFF	TGTGCCAGCAGGAGCGGGGGTCCTTCCTACAATGAGCAGTTCTTC
TRBV12-3/TRBV12-4	13	many	TRBJ1-5	NA	CASSPGRRQPQHF	TGTGCCAGCAGTCCGGGACGACGTCAGCCCCAGCATTTT
TRBV10-3	16	NA	TRBJ2-5	NA	CASKGTRTALQETQYF	TGTGCCAGCAAAGGGACCAGGACAGCCCTACAAGAGACCCAGTACTTC
TRBV20-1	13	many	TRBJ2-1	NA	CSARDGGNNEQFF	TGCAGTGCTAGAGATGGCGGCAACAATGAGCAGTTCTTC